The clone carrying this T cell receptor (beta chain) appeared a few times. Its antigen is still unknown. This sample was included in a study of post-analysis software for immune sequencing data. Broader study findings: TRBV5-6, TRBV5-1 and TRBV20-1 were among a handful of TRBV segments more frequent in patients than controls.

Libraries were made from TCR beta cDNA, and they carried unique molecular identifiers. From the PCR reads, TCRdb called clonotypes with MiXCR, one entry per CDR3 protein. The table records about 820,000 distinct CDR3 sequences, under 70% of them present only once. V was pared by 5 bases and J by 7 bases, with 10 bases of the junction left unmatched. Germline V gene data show CDR1 as SGHRS and CDR2 as YFSETQ. The CDR3 has 14 residues. Sequenced material: blood. This clonotype was sampled from a girl aged 5 to 17 with multiple sclerosis. The V call is TRBV5-1, the J call TRBJ1-2; the match to TRBD1 covers 8 bases. CDR3 region: CASRATTGGGGYTF. The CDR3 DNA sequence: TGCGCCAGCAGAGCAACTACAGGGGGTGGTGGCTACACCTTC.